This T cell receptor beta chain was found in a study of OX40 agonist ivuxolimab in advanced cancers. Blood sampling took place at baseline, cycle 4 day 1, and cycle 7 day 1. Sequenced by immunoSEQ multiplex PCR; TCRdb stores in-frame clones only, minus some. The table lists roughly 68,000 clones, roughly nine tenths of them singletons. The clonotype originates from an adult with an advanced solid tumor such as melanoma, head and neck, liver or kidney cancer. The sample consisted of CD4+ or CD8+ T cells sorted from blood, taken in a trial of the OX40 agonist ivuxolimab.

The CDR3 DNA follows: TGTGCCAGCAGAACCAACGGGGGGGCAACTAATGAAAAACTGTTTTTT. Protein: CASRTNGGATNEKLFF. The V gene is TRBV27, the J gene TRBJ1-4; perhaps TRBD1 as D (5 bases). V lost 6 bases, J lost 0 bases, and 14 bases lay in between. The CDR3 is 16 residues long. Germline assignment: CDR1 MNHEY and CDR2 SMNVEV (reference sequence).